One sample yielded the 29 T cell receptor beta chains listed below, sequenced in a study of control samples from healthy donors and cancer patients. Here immunoSEQ multiplex PCR was the method, and the copy in TCRdb shows in-frame clones only, minus some. This repertoire shows fewer than 60,000 clones, about 86% found once; its top ten account for roughly 2.8%. The sample consisted of PBMCs. These receptors originate from a woman between 50 and 59 years old with lung cancer.

The gene calls are TRBV7-8 and TRBJ2-4; 10 bases align to TRBD1. The CDR3 has 16 residues. CDR1 is SGHVS, CDR2 FQNEAQ, per germline. V shed 4 bases, J shed 8 bases, and the junction held 11 bases outside the gene matches. The DNA of the CDR3 is TGTGCCAGCAGCTCACAGGCCGGGACAGGGGTGGACATTCAGTACTTC. Translating gives CASSSQAGTGVDIQYF.

CDR3 sequence reads: CASSLVRVDRGYTF. In DNA, the CDR3 is TGTGCCAGCAGCTTAGTCCGCGTAGATCGAGGCTACACCTTC. V usage is TRBV7-9 and J usage is TRBJ1-2, with D hard to call. CDR1 and CDR2 (germline): SEHNR, FQNEAQ (reference sequence). The CDR3 extends over 14 amino acids. Between the trimmed V and J ends, which lost 1 base and 8 bases, there was a span of 14 bases.

The CDR3 spells CASSLQGSGYTF. For the CDR3, the DNA is TGTGCCAGCAGCCTACAGGGGTCTGGCTACACCTTC. The chain employs TRBV3-1 (or the pseudogene TRBV3-2) and TRBJ1-2; TRBD1 matches 7 bases. The CDR3 contains 12 residues. Germline loops: CDR1 LGHDT, CDR2 YNNKEL (reference sequence). The J segment lost 7 bases and the V segment lost 4 bases, leaving 3 bases of the junction unmatched.

The gene calls are TRBV7-9 and TRBJ2-4, with D possibly called TRBD1 or TRBD2 (5 bases each). Germline loops: CDR1 SEHNR, CDR2 FQNEAQ (reference sequence). The CDR3 is 12 residues long. V gave up 1 base and J gave up 9 bases, with 7 bases separating them. CDR3 DNA: TGTGCCAGCAGCTTAGAGGGGACCATTCAGTACTTC. This encodes CASSLEGTIQYF.

The gene calls are TRBV7-2 and TRBJ2-7; 10 nucleotides align to TRBD1. V shed 2 bases, J shed 0 bases, and the junction held 4 bases outside the gene matches. The CDR3 spans 16 residues. CDR1 and CDR2 (germline): SGHTA, FQGNSA. CDR3 DNA sequence: TGTGCCAGCAGCTTAATATGGACAGGGGGCTCCTACGAGCAGTACTTC. Protein product: CASSLIWTGGSYEQYF.

By share, this clone counts as medium-sized. The chain recombines TRBV6-1 with TRBJ2-7, with D possibly being TRBD1 or TRBD2 (6 bases each). The CDR3 loop spans 14 amino acids. CDR1 is MNHNS, CDR2 SASEGT, per germline. Trimming left V 3 bases short and J 6 bases short, with 15 bases between. This CDR3 is CASSDGGRRAEQYF. The DNA of the CDR3 is TGTGCCAGCAGTGACGGGGGCAGGAGGGCCGAGCAGTACTTC.

The genes are TRBV12-3 or TRBV12-4 and TRBJ1-3; D ambiguous. V lost 5 bases to trimming and J lost 0 bases, with 5 bases between them. CDR3 length equals 13 residues. The CDR3 sequence is CASSLNSGNTIYF. CDR3 sequence (DNA): TGTGCCAGCAGTCTGAACTCTGGAAACACCATATATTTT.

This clone occurred once. The chain employs TRBV12-3 or TRBV12-4 and TRBJ1-1; D is undetermined. V lost 5 bases and J 0 bases, leaving 7 bases between the germline ends. The CDR3 has 13 amino acids. Written as DNA, the CDR3 is TGTGCCAGCAGTCTCCAGGTGAACACTGAAGCTTTCTTT. It yields the protein CASSLQVNTEAFF.

The chain carries TRBV3-1 (or the pseudogene TRBV3-2) and TRBJ2-3; TRBD2 matches 10 bases. This CDR3 has 17 amino acids. Trimming cost V 1 base and J 2 bases; bases outside gene matches: 6. CDR1 LGHDT and CDR2 YNNKEL come from the germline V gene (reference sequence). DNA for the CDR3: TGTGCCAGCAGCCAAGCCTTACTAGCGGGGAACACAGATACGCAGTATTTT. It is translated as CASSQALLAGNTDTQYF.

V gene TRBV28 combines with J gene TRBJ1-2; D perhaps matches TRBD1 (6 bases). Germline loops: CDR1 MDHEN, CDR2 SYDVKM. The ends were cut back, 8 bases at V and 5 bases at J, with 21 bases in the middle. The CDR3 is made up of 15 amino acids. The CDR3 loop reads CASGPGAVATYGYTF. CDR3 nucleotides: TGTGCCAGCGGACCAGGGGCAGTGGCTACGTATGGCTACACCTTC.

This chain uses TRBV20-1 with TRBJ1-5; 10 positions agree with TRBD1. The CDR3 consists of 15 residues. V lost 3 bases to trimming and J lost 7 bases; unmatched junction nucleotides: 9. The germline CDR1 and CDR2 sequences are DFQATT and SNEGSKA (reference sequence). CDR3: CSASARDRGGQPQHF. CDR3 in DNA: TGCAGTGCTAGTGCCCGGGACAGGGGAGGACAGCCCCAGCATTTT.

The chain is built from TRBV29-1 and TRBJ2-2; TRBD2 might be the D (6 bases). The germline V gene has CDR1 SQVTM and CDR2 ANQGSEA. This CDR3 is 13 amino acids long. V was trimmed by 4 bases and J by 5 bases, leaving 11 bases between them. This CDR3 reads CSVVGGSTGELFF. Here the CDR3 DNA reads TGCAGCGTTGTGGGGGGTAGTACCGGGGAGCTGTTTTTT.

J is TRBJ1-5 and V is TRBV28; 9 bases line up with TRBD1. From germline, CDR1 is MDHEN and CDR2 SYDVKM. The CDR3 covers 18 residues. V lost 5 bases and J lost 3; bases outside the gene matches: 14. CDR3 loop: CASSGPGRTGADNQPQHF. As DNA, the CDR3 is TGTGCCAGCAGTGGCCCCGGGAGGACAGGGGCCGACAATCAGCCCCAGCATTTT.

V gene TRBV4-3 combines with J gene TRBJ1-1; the D gene is possibly TRBD1 (5 bases). With 0 bases removed from V and 4 bases from J, the gap between germline ends came to 6 bases. Germline CDR1 and CDR2: LGHNA and YSLEER. The CDR3 has 13 residues. CDR3 DNA: TGCGCCAGCAGCCAAGAGAGGGGCACTGAAGCTTTCTTT. Translating gives CASSQERGTEAFF.

The table lists this clone with a count of one. The chain uses TRBV2 and TRBJ2-3, with TRBD1 matching 7 bases. The CDR3 runs to 15 residues. Trimming removed 6 bases from V and 3 bases from J; junction bases left unmatched: 9. Germline loops: CDR1 SNHLY, CDR2 FYNNEI. This CDR3 is CASSEQGMGTDTQYF. For the CDR3, the DNA is TGTGCCAGCAGCGAACAGGGGATGGGGACAGATACGCAGTATTTT.

This chain joins TRBV5-4 and TRBJ1-2, with 10 bases matching TRBD1. CDR1 is SGHNT, CDR2 YYREEE, per germline (reference sequence). The CDR3 contains 15 residues. V was clipped by 3 bases and J by 3 bases; unmatched bases: 5. DNA of the CDR3: TGTGCCAGCAGCTCTGACAGGGGGCGATACTATGGCTACACCTTC. Its translation: CASSSDRGRYYGYTF.

The CDR3 protein is CASGEEQGLEKLFF. The DNA for the CDR3 is TGTGCCAGCGGAGAGGAACAGGGTTTAGAAAAACTGTTTTTT. This sequence joins TRBV2 and TRBJ1-4; possibly TRBD1 for D (6 bases). This CDR3 contains 14 residues. Germline-derived CDR1 and CDR2 are SNHLY and FYNNEI. The germline V and J ends were trimmed by 8 bases and 8 bases, with 18 bases remaining between them.

This clone appeared once. The rearrangement uses TRBV18 and TRBJ2-7; 8 bases are a match to TRBD1. The CDR3 contains 15 residues. The ends lost 2 bases at V and 2 bases at J; junction bases unmatched: 5. Looked up from germline, CDR1 is KGHSH and CDR2 is LQKENI. The CDR3 bases are TGTGCCAGCTCACCAACAGGGGGAACAACCTACGAGCAGTACTTC. It codes for CASSPTGGTTYEQYF. Full variable domain (remainder filled in from reference TRBV18 and TRBJ2-7): NAGVMQNPRHLVRRRGQEARLRCSPMKGHSHVYWYRQLPEEGLKFMVYLQKENIIDESGMPKERFSAEFPKEGPSILRIQQVVRGDSAAYFCASSPTGGTTYEQYFGPGTRLTVT.

The genes are TRBV18 and TRBJ1-1, with unresolved D. Germline lookup yields CDR1 KGHSH and CDR2 LQKENI. Trimming took off 7 bases at V and 0 bases at J, with 15 bases between the two ends. The CDR3 extends over 15 amino acids. CDR3 nucleotides: TGTGCCAGCTACCCAGTAAGGGAGATGAACACTGAAGCTTTCTTT. As protein: CASYPVREMNTEAFF.

This chain joins TRBV20-1 and TRBJ2-3; D remains ambiguous. Trimming cost V 5 bases and J 6 bases, with 9 bases left between them. CDR1 DFQATT and CDR2 SNEGSKA come from the germline V gene (reference sequence). CDR3 length: 11 amino acids. CDR3 loop: CSAPQVDTQYF. The CDR3 DNA reads TGCAGTGCTCCTCAAGTGGATACGCAGTATTTT.

This chain links TRBV7-2 with TRBJ2-6, with D maybe TRBD1 (6 bases). CDR3 length: 18 amino acids. V lost 2 bases, J lost 0 bases, and 14 bases lay in between. In germline, CDR1 is SGHTA, CDR2 FQGNSA. The CDR3 loop is CASSLRRQVISGANVLTF. The CDR3 coding sequence is TGTGCCAGCAGCTTACGGCGACAGGTGATCTCTGGGGCCAACGTCCTGACTTTC.

The V call is TRBV6-6, the J call TRBJ2-7; no reliable D call. The CDR3 has 13 amino acids. Germline V lookup: CDR1 MNHNY, CDR2 SVGAGI (reference sequence). Trimming left V 5 bases short and J 6 bases short, with 14 bases between. CDR3 sequence reads: CASSLPPSVEQYF. In DNA form, the CDR3 reads TGTGCCAGCAGTCTCCCGCCCTCAGTCGAGCAGTACTTC.

This sequence joins TRBV6-6 and TRBJ1-1; D unresolved. This CDR3 comprises 13 residues. The V end was cut by 2 bases, the J end by 1 base, with 5 bases between. CDR1 MNHNY and CDR2 SVGAGI come from the germline V gene (reference sequence). This CDR3 is CASSYKGNTEAFF. CDR3 DNA sequence: TGTGCCAGCAGTTACAAGGGGAACACTGAAGCTTTCTTT.

This clone has just one count. The CDR3 loop is CAWSVRGDRYNEQFF. CDR3 DNA: TGTGCCTGGAGTGTACGGGGGGACAGATACAATGAGCAGTTCTTC. The rearrangement joins TRBV30 to TRBJ2-1; TRBD1 or TRBD2 may be the D gene (7 bases each). The ends were cut back, 0 bases at V and 4 bases at J, with 13 bases in the middle. In germline, CDR1 is GTSNPN, CDR2 SVGIG (reference sequence). CDR3 length: 15 residues.

Only a few counts were recorded for this clone. The V and J genes are TRBV7-8 and TRBJ1-1, with D unresolved. Germline V gene sequence: CDR1 SGHVS, CDR2 FQNEAQ. CDR3 length: 16 residues. The V end was cut by 2 bases, the J end by 5 bases, with 18 bases between. The CDR3 nucleotides read TGTGCCAGCAGCTTACAGTCGGCGGGCACGGGAACTGAAGCTTTCTTT. Its translation: CASSLQSAGTGTEAFF.

This chain joins TRBV19 and TRBJ2-7; 9 nucleotides agree with TRBD1. CDR1 is LNHDA, CDR2 SQIVND, per germline (reference sequence). The CDR3 runs 15 residues. Germline trimming cut 5 bases from V and 2 bases from J; bases unmatched to any gene: 7. In DNA, the CDR3 is TGTGCCAGTAGTGTATTGGGACAGGGTACCTACGAGCAGTACTTC. Translated, it gives CASSVLGQGTYEQYF.

The chain uses TRBV15 and TRBJ2-2; D gene uncertain. Germline CDR1 LNHNV, CDR2 YYDKDF (reference sequence). This CDR3 is 14 amino acids long. The V and J ends lost 1 base and 1 base respectively, with 4 bases between them. DNA of the CDR3: TGTGCCACCAGCAGAGGGGAGAACACCGGGGAGCTGTTTTTT. This sequence encodes CATSRGENTGELFF.

The genes are TRBV3-1 (or the pseudogene TRBV3-2) and TRBJ1-3; no clear D gene. Trimming pared 5 bases from V and 4 bases from J, leaving 6 bases between. Germline CDR1 and CDR2: LGHDT and YNNKEL (reference sequence). This CDR3 has 12 residues. The CDR3 nucleotides read TGTGCCAGCAGCTCCCTGGGAAACACCATATATTTT. Translation: CASSSLGNTIYF.

As DNA, the CDR3 is TGTGCCAGCAGCGCCAATCCTGGCGGAGGCACTGAAGCTTTCTTT. Translated: CASSANPGGGTEAFF. The V call is TRBV7-8, the J call TRBJ1-1, with D unclear. V was shortened by 5 bases and J by 4 bases, with 17 bases between the two germline ends. Germline CDR1 is SGHVS and CDR2 is FQNEAQ. The CDR3 loop spans 15 amino acids.